This record concerns one T cell receptor beta chain sequence. A modified ARM-PCR protocol with three rounds of nested PCR amplified TCRbeta. TCRdb ran MiXCR on the multiplex PCR reads and lists one entry per CDR3 protein. The sample carries some 80,000 distinct CDR3 sequences, roughly 72% recorded once. This sample's RNA came from whole unsorted tissue. This sample stems from a study of tumor and adjacent non-tumor tissue in lung cancer. The receptor comes from a woman between 40 and 55 years old with non-small cell lung cancer. The specimen sequenced was lung tumor tissue.

The CDR3 DNA reads as TGTGCCAGCAGCCCCCCCGATGTGCAGGGGTACTACGAGCAGTACTTC. Encoded protein: CASSPPDVQGYYEQYF. V gene TRBV11-2 combines with J gene TRBJ2-7; possible D gene TRBD1, 6 bases. Per germline, CDR1 SGHAT and CDR2 FQNNGV. The CDR3 extends over 16 amino acids. Trimming shortened V by 5 bases and J by 3 bases, and 20 bases separated the two germline ends.